The present T cell receptor beta chain was sequenced within a study of shared clonotypes between healthy human individuals. Study as a whole: Each donor contributed plates that comprised three CD4 naive, three CD4 memory, two CD8 naive and one CD8 memory.

Naivety among CD8 cells was defined by CD45RO negativity and positive CCR7 selection, thereby excluding terminally differentiated effector memory CD45RA+ cells. TCRdb keeps only in-frame clones here, not all; method: immunoSEQ multiplex PCR. The repertoire holds approximately 1.9 million clones, roughly 93% seen once, with 1.5% to 2% in the top ten. Points on this clone: Antigen: not known.

Broader study findings: Researchers found naive subsets generally carried larger estimated richness than memory subsets.

This clonotype originated in a man in his late teens or twenties in good health. Some clones in this sample may be carry-over from other donors' samples. What was sequenced was naive CD8+ T cells from PBMCs.

CDR3 in DNA: TGTGCCAGCAGTGCATGGACTAGCGGGAGCATCGAGCAGTACTTC. This encodes CASSAWTSGSIEQYF. This chain connects TRBV27 to TRBJ2-7; 13 bases are a match to TRBD2. Germline values: CDR1 MNHEY, CDR2 SMNVEV (reference sequence). The CDR3 runs 15 residues. V shed 5 bases and J 6 bases; nucleotides not matched to a gene: 7.